This TCR beta chain derives from a study of T cells in Graves' hyperthyroidism and ophthalmopathy (dated by TCRdb to about 2019). General notes on the study: Peripheral blood samples were taken at initial diagnosis, before any treatment was given. To identify TCR V-J signatures that set the groups apart, the researchers used a discovery cohort of 100 patients, made up of roughly 40 with Graves' ophthalmopathy and some 55 with stable Graves' hyperthyroidism. Prospective prediction of ophthalmopathy was tested in an independent validation cohort of fewer than 20 hyperthyroidism patients and 15 to 17 patients who later progressed to ophthalmopathy. The roughly 99 discovery patients were divided at random into training and test sets in a 7:3 ratio. In more than five Graves' hyperthyroidism patients, the study also compared T-cell repertoires from thyroid tissue with T-cell repertoires from blood. After sampling, hyperthyroidism patients received methimazole starting at 30 mg daily, and ophthalmopathy patients received high-dose intravenous methylprednisolone. The paper reports TCR Vbeta CDR3 sequencing of roughly 140 peripheral blood samples: 43 ophthalmopathy, some 80 hyperthyroidism and around 17 progressor patients.

This clonotype was recorded many times. Its antigen is currently not known. The sample holds no much larger clone one base away, and base qualities are not on file. Study-wide conclusions, independent of this receptor: Blood samples also contained most of the expanded thyroid clonotypes (frequency above 0.001), which suggests that blood repertoires may reflect thyroid immune responses. Ophthalmopathy was separated from stable hyperthyroidism by a 13 V-J signature model, with roughly 88% sensitivity and 81% to 82% specificity obtained in cross-validation and 80%/75% obtained in testing. No statistical method was used to fix the sample size in advance, and group allocation was not hidden from the investigators. In validation, the model predicted progression to ophthalmopathy with roughly 70% sensitivity and approximately 72% specificity, a median of roughly seven months before onset.

Amplification of TCR beta CDR3 regions was carried out from RNA transcripts. A first-round RT-PCR of the TCR CDR3 used the HTBI primer set with the Qiagen OneStep RT-PCR kit. The libraries were constructed in a second round of multiplex PCR and then size-selected and purified. Paired-end sequencing of the libraries was performed with 100 bp reads on an Illumina HiSeq2000. The paper's data handling went like this. SOAPnuke was used to process the raw data, removing reads that contained adapters or uncalled bases, had a mean Phred below 15, or lacked an exact match to the constant primer or identifier. COPE v1.2.5 was used to merge the high-quality paired reads, and each unique nucleotide sequence was defined as a clonotype. MiTCR v1.1 was used to align the clonotypes against IMGT TRBV, TRBD and TRBJ reference segments. Only V-J combinations with frequency above 0.0001, covering roughly 99% of repertoires, were analysed. A TCS score was defined as the ratio between F50 (clonal expansion) and ExV (chaos), using BLOSUM62-based TCRdist between CDR3 peptides within each V-J. Welch's t-statistics and random forest reduced around 510 V-J features to 10 to 15, which were used in a naive Bayes classifier (R e1071). The public reads were reprocessed in TCRdb via fastp at Q25 and MiXCR, keeping in-frame beta chains. Each CDR3 protein gets just one entry, which takes the most common genes and DNA from the rows behind it. V and J calls and clone size were set by TCRdb, not the authors. This sample holds around 500,000 distinct CDR3 sequences; 15% to 20% were observed only once. 25% to 35% of the sample comes from the top ten.

Moderately to severely active disease, a Clinical Activity Score of at least 3, a NOSPECS grade of at least 4, and a duration under 3 months were present in ophthalmopathy patients. The study excluded patients with uncontrolled infections, other autoimmune diseases, pregnancy or lactation. Diagnoses were based on clinical symptoms, serum thyroxine and TRAb, thyroid ultrasound and orbital computed tomography. PBMCs were separated from under 12 ml of fresh peripheral blood using Ficoll-Paque density gradient centrifugation. Total RNA was extracted with Trizol reagent, and quality was checked on an Agilent 2100 Bioanalyzer. The CDR3 sequence holds 15 residues, the cysteine and phenylalanine included. CDR3 DNA only is kept here, 45 bases in frame from base 1. The V and J ends are trimmed by 4 bases and 1 base, leaving 14 bases between them. CDR1 and CDR2, looked up from the germline V gene (reference sequence), are DFQATT and SNEGSKA.

Here the chain combines TRBV20-1 and TRBJ1-5; a weak D assignment points to TRBD1 (6 bases agree). This clonotype was obtained from a woman in her thirties with Graves' ophthalmopathy. Material for sequencing was blood. In nucleotide form, the sequence is TGCAGTGCTAACTCAGGGGTGAGGAGCAATCAGCCCCAGCATTTT. Its translation is CSANSGVRSNQPQHF.